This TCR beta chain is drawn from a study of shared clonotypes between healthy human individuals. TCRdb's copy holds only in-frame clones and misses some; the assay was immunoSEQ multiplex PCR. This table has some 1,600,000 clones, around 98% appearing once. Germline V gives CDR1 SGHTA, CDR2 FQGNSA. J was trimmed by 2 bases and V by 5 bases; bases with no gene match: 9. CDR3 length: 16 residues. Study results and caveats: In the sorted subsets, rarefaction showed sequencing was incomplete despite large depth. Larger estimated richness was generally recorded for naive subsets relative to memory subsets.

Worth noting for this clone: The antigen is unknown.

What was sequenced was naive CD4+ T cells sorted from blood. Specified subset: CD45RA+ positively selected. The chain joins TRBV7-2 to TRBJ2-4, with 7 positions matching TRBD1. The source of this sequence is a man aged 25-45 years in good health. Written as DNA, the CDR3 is TGTGCCAGCAGCGAACGGACAGGTCTCTCCAAAAACATTCAGTACTTC. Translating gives CASSERTGLSKNIQYF.